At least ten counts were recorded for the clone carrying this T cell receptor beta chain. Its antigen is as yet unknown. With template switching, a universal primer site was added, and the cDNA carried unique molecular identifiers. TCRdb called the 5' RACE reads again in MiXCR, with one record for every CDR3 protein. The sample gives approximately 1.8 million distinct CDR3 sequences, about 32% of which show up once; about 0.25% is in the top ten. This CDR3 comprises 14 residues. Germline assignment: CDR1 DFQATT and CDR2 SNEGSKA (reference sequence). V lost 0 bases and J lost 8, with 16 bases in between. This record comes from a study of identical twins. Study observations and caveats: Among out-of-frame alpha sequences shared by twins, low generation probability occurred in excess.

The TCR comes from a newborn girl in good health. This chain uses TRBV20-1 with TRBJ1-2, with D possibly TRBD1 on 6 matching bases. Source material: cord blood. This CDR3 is CSARDNLGGRGYTF. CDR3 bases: TGCAGTGCTAGAGATAATCTGGGGGGCCGGGGCTACACCTTC.